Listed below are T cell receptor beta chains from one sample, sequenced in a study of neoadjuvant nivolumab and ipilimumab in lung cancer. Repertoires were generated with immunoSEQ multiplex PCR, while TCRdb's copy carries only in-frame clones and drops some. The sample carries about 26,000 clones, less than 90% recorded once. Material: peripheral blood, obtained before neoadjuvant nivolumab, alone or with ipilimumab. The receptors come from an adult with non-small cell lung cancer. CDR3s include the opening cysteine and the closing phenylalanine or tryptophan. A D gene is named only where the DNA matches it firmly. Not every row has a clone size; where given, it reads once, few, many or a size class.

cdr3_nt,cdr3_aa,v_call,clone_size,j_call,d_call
TGTGCCAGCAGCCCGACAAGTAGCAATCAGCCCCAGCATTTT,CASSPTSSNQPQHF,TRBV7-9,once,TRBJ1-5,.
TGTGCCAGCAGCTTGATGGGGGCCCCCTACAATGAGCAGTTCTTC,CASSLMGAPYNEQFF,TRBV7-3,few,TRBJ2-1,.
TGTGCCAGCAGTTACATCGGGGAGCTGTTTTTT,CASSYIGELFF,TRBV6-5,.,TRBJ2-2,.
TGTGCCAGCAGCTTGGGGGGGCAGGGATTCGAGCAGTACTTC,CASSLGGQGFEQYF,TRBV5-6,.,TRBJ2-7,.
TGTGCCAGCAGCCTCGCCCCGGGGGCCATCTCCTATAATTCACCCCTCCACTTT,CASSLAPGAISYNSPLHF,TRBV21-1,.,TRBJ1-6,.
TGCAGCGTTGAGCTATCGGGACAGGGCTATGGCTACACCTTC,CSVELSGQGYGYTF,TRBV29-1,.,TRBJ1-2,TRBD1
TGTGCCAGCAGTCCACAGGGGGAGGCCTTCTATGGCTACACCTTC,CASSPQGEAFYGYTF,TRBV28,.,TRBJ1-2,TRBD1
TGTGCCAGCAGGCGGGACGGCCCCTCGCCCCAGCATTTT,CASRRDGPSPQHF,TRBV6-5,.,TRBJ1-5,.
TGTGCCAGCAGTGACCGAGGAAACACCATATATTTT,CASSDRGNTIYF,TRBV2,.,TRBJ1-3,.
TGTGCCAGCAGCCAAGATGGGGTAGGGGATTCACCCCTCCACTTT,CASSQDGVGDSPLHF,TRBV4-2,.,TRBJ1-6,.
TGTGCCAGCACCGGGAAGCAGTCCTCCTACGAGCAGTACTTC,CASTGKQSSYEQYF,TRBV25-1,.,TRBJ2-7,.
TGTGCCAGCTCCACGACAAATGAGCAGTTCTTC,CASSTTNEQFF,TRBV2,.,TRBJ2-1,.
TGTGCCAGCACCATGACAGGGAGCTACGAGCAGTACTTC,CASTMTGSYEQYF,TRBV2,.,TRBJ2-7,TRBD1
TGTGCCAGCAGCTTTGGGGCTTCAGGCCGTCCCTCCTACGAGCAGTACTTC,CASSFGASGRPSYEQYF,TRBV7-2,.,TRBJ2-7,.
TGTGCCAGCAGCTTAAAACTAGCGGGGGGGCTAGGTGAGCAGTTCTTC,CASSLKLAGGLGEQFF,TRBV7-2,.,TRBJ2-1,TRBD2
TGTGCCAGCAGCTTAGCGCACTACAATGAGCAGTTCTTC,CASSLAHYNEQFF,TRBV7-2,.,TRBJ2-1,.
TGTGCCAGCAGCTGGAGCACGGACACAGATACGCAGTATTTT,CASSWSTDTDTQYF,TRBV11-3,.,TRBJ2-3,.
TGCGCCAGCAGCCAAAACAGAATCTCTTCAGAACCCCTCCACTTT,CASSQNRISSEPLHF,TRBV4-3,.,TRBJ1-6,.
TGTGCCAGCAGTATCACGGGGTCCACTGAAGCTTTCTTT,CASSITGSTEAFF,TRBV5-8,few,TRBJ1-1,.
TGTGCCAGCAGTGAAAGGAGCTATGGCTACACCTTC,CASSERSYGYTF,TRBV6-1,few,TRBJ1-2,.